These 5 T cell receptor beta chains were all obtained from the same sample, sequenced in a study of cytomegalovirus exposure and HLA in healthy donors. The PCR had 60 Vbeta and 13 Jbeta primers. This table comes from immunoSEQ multiplex PCR, and its TCRdb copy is limited to in-frame clones, with some not included. The sample records 100,000 to 120,000 clones, over 65% being singletons. Sequencing used PBMCs. These receptors all stem from a woman aged 30 to 39 in good health and CMV-seronegative.

This chain connects TRBV5-6 to TRBJ1-6; 7 positions agree with TRBD1. With V trimmed by 4 bases and J by 12 bases, 4 bases remained unmatched. The germline V gene has CDR1 SGHDT and CDR2 YYEEEE. The CDR3 sequence is 12 residues long. The CDR3 sequence is CASSLTGRPLHF. CDR3 bases: TGTGCCAGCAGCCTGACAGGGAGACCCCTCCACTTT.

This rearrangement joins TRBV2 to TRBJ1-5; D may be TRBD1 (5 bases). Per germline, CDR1 SNHLY and CDR2 FYNNEI. The V and J ends lost 6 bases and 1 base respectively, with 13 bases between them. CDR3 length: 15 amino acids. This CDR3 is CASSRVSGSNQPQHF. The DNA for the CDR3 is TGTGCCAGCAGCCGGGTCTCAGGGAGCAATCAGCCCCAGCATTTT.

The V gene is TRBV30, the J gene TRBJ1-2; 11 bases line up with TRBD1. This CDR3 has 13 residues. Per the germline V gene, CDR1 is GTSNPN and CDR2 is SVGIG (reference sequence). J was trimmed by 5 bases and V by 2 bases; bases with no gene match: 1. Here the CDR3 reads CAWSRDRGYGYTF. Here the CDR3 DNA reads TGTGCCTGGAGTAGGGACAGGGGGTATGGCTACACCTTC. The whole variable domain, remainder taken from reference TRBV30 and TRBJ1-2, is SQTIHQWPATLVQPVGSPLSLECTVEGTSNPNLYWYRQAAGRGLQLLFYSVGIGQISSEVPQNLSASRPQDRQFILSSKKLLLSDSGFYLCAWSRDRGYGYTFGSGTRLTVV.

The J gene is TRBJ1-1, the V gene TRBV19; TRBD1 might be the D (6 bases). Germline V gene sequence: CDR1 LNHDA, CDR2 SQIVND (reference sequence). V dropped 3 bases and J dropped 4 bases, with 6 bases sitting between them. This CDR3 is 12 amino acids long. CDR3 residues: CASSMTGTEAFF. In nucleotides, the CDR3 is TGTGCCAGTAGTATGACAGGCACTGAAGCTTTCTTT.

This sequence joins TRBV5-4 and TRBJ2-2; weak D call: TRBD2 (7 bases). Per germline, CDR1 SGHNT and CDR2 YYREEE (reference sequence). The CDR3 runs 16 residues. V lost 3 bases, J lost 1 base, and 13 bases lay in between. The CDR3 spells CASSWGAGENTGELFF. The CDR3, as DNA: TGTGCCAGCAGCTGGGGGGCGGGGGAGAACACCGGGGAGCTGTTTTTT. Looking up the rest from reference TRBV5-4 and TRBJ2-2 gives the full variable domain: ETGVTQSPTHLIKTRGQQVTLRCSSQSGHNTVSWYQQALGQGPQFIFQYYREEENGRGNFPPRFSGLQFPNYSSELNVNALELDDSALYLCASSWGAGENTGELFFGEGSRLTVL.